This T cell receptor (beta chain) stems from a study of T cell changes during pregnancy in multiple sclerosis. Clones were read by immunoSEQ multiplex PCR, and TCRdb kept only the in-frame ones, dropping some. The table lists roughly 79,000 clones, 90% to 95% of them singletons, with about 0.72% in the top ten. The sequence derives from a female donor in good health, enrolled as a control in a pregnancy study. The material was peripheral blood, obtained in the second trimester of pregnancy.

The CDR3 DNA sequence: TGTGCCAGCAGTCCCTCTGGGCCCCTTGCCGGCCAGTACTTC. Protein sequence: CASSPSGPLAGQYF. V usage is TRBV6-5 and J usage is TRBJ2-7; D uncertain. The CDR3 has 14 residues. V dropped 5 bases and J dropped 10 bases, with 21 bases sitting between them. Germline values: CDR1 MNHEY, CDR2 SVGAGI.